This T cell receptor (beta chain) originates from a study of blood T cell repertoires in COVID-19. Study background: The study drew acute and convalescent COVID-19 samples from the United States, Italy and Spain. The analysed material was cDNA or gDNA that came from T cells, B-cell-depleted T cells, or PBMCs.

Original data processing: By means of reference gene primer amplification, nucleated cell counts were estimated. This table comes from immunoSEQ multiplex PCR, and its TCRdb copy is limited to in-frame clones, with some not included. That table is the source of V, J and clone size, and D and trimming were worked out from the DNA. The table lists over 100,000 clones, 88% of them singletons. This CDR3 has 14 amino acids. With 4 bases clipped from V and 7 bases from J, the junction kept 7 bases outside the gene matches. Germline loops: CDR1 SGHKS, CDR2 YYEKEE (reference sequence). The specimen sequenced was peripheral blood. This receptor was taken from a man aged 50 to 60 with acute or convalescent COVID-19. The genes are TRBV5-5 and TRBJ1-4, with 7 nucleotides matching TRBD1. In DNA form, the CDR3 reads TGTGCCAGCAGCCGGACAGGATCAGGTGAAAAACTGTTTTTT. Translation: CASSRTGSGEKLFF.